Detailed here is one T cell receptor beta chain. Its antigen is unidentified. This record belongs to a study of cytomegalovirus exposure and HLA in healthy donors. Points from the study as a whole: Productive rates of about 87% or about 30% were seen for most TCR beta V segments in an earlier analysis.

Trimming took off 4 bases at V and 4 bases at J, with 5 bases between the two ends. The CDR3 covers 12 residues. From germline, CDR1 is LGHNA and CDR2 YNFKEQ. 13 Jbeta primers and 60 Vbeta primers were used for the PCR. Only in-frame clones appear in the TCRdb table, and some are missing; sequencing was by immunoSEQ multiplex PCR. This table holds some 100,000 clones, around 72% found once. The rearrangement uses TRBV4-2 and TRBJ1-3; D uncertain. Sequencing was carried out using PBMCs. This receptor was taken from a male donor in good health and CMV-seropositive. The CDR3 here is CASSLRGNTIYF. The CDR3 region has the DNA TGTGCCAGCAGCCTCAGGGGAAACACCATATATTTT.